One T cell receptor (beta chain) is described in this entry. Its specificity is not known. This record comes from a study of graft-versus-host responses after intestinal transplantation. Study background: Recipients across the board were started on anti-thymocyte globulin induction, then kept on tacrolimus and steroids for around three years.

Findings and caveats of the study: Peak circulating GvH clone levels tracked with early post-transplant HvG declines. The recipient marrow held GvH clones, and some of them showed up first in ileum or blood.

Assay: immunoSEQ multiplex PCR; the TCRdb copy retains only in-frame clones and omits some. The sample consists of approximately 9,700 clones, roughly 96% of them appearing once. Trimming at V came to 5 bases and at J to 3 bases, leaving 10 bases not matched to a gene. Germline V lookup: CDR1 MDHEN, CDR2 SYDVKM. The CDR3 is made up of 15 amino acids. The posterior iliac crest or another chosen site supplied post-transplant bone marrow aspirates. Specimen: bone marrow, collected about 500 days after intestinal transplantation. The chain has TRBV28 and TRBJ2-7; 7 bases match TRBD2. The sequence came from a human patient who received an intestinal transplant, so some T cells may come from the graft donor. This CDR3 reads CASSPMAGVRYEQYF. CDR3 sequence (DNA): TGTGCCAGCAGTCCCATGGCGGGAGTTCGCTACGAGCAGTACTTC.